The source of this TCR beta chain is a study of CD8+ T cells in alopecia areata (dated by TCRdb to between 2018 and 2020). For context, the study as a whole: Treated patients were enrolled in an open-label pilot trial of oral tofacitinib at 5 to 10 mg twice daily for moderate-to-severe alopecia areata. Tofacitinib was given for 6 to 18 months, followed by 6 months of follow-up off drug to assess delayed response and recurrence. Disease severity in treated patients was measured with the SALT score, which quantifies the percentage of affected scalp surface area. In both human patients and the C3H/HeJ mouse model, the study applied high-throughput TCRbeta sequencing to look at T cell clonal expansion in alopecia areata. Human TCRbeta sequencing covered scalp tissue and sorted CD4+ and CD8+ peripheral blood T cells from patchy and totalis/universalis alopecia areata patients and healthy controls. Biopsies were taken from tofacitinib-treated patients at baseline and at 4 and 24 weeks of treatment, and a later scalp biopsy was taken in several of the tofacitinib-treated patients. Scalp clonality was compared across normal scalp (n=4), patchy alopecia areata scalp (n=8), and alopecia totalis/universalis scalp (n=8). RNA was extracted with the PAXgene miRNA kit for fixed scalp, the miRNeasy kit for PBMCs, and the RNeasy kit for mouse skin. immunoSEQ multiplex PCR using 35 Vbeta forward primers and 13 Jbeta reverse primers was used to amplify TCRbeta CDR3 regions. Points the paper makes about the study in general: Scalp TCR repertoire analysis is complicated because resident alphabeta T cells in normal human skin are also sequenced, whereas mouse skin is dominated by gammadelta T cells. With tofacitinib, both scalp clonality and the number of expanded CD8+ clones among the top 100 scalp clones went down significantly. Shared TCR sequences between patients were less evident than in mice, which may be partly attributable to HLA diversity in the patient population. Many expanded lesional clones were found to persist in scalp and blood during tofacitinib treatment, and relapse after treatment cessation may be partly explained by this persistence. Because the treated cohort was small and included a single nonresponder, larger studies are needed to assess links between baseline CD8+ expansion and response. Compared with normal scalp, lesional scalp had higher clonality and more expanded CD8+ clones, particularly in alopecia totalis/universalis, a pattern that suggests antigenic drive.

About this clone: No antigen is known for it. Within one base of it there is no much larger clone, and no base qualities were kept.

Reading the label with the study, this specimen's treatment or condition is: oral pan-JAK inhibitor, 5-10 mg twice daily. Lesional scalp punch biopsies and peripheral blood were collected from alopecia areata patients. PBMCs were separated by density centrifugation and stained for CD3, CD4 and CD8, after which CD4+ and CD8+ T cells were sorted on a FACSAria. Based on the germline V gene (reference sequence), the CDR1 and CDR2 sequences are GTSNPN and SVGIG. V loses 0 bases of germline sequence and J loses 3 bases, and the interval between the two ends is 8 bases. There are 13 amino acids in the CDR3, from cysteine to phenylalanine inclusive. Just CDR3 DNA is preserved here, 39 bases in frame from base 1. The library was produced with the immunoSEQ multiplex PCR assay. To provide template for TCR sequencing, every sample had RNA extracted and reverse transcribed into cDNA. SuperScript III was used to make first-strand cDNA, primed with a 2:1 mix of oligo-dT and random hexamers. Amplification bias was assessed with a synthetic immune receptor repertoire, and residual bias was removed computationally. As for the authors' bioinformatics: After raw reads were preprocessed to remove errors, the CDR3 was defined following IMGT conventions as running from the conserved cysteine to phenylalanine. Clonality was computed by normalizing Shannon entropy by log2 of the number of productive unique TCRs and subtracting the result from 1. CD4 or CD8 identity of scalp clones was inferred by cross-referencing scalp TCRbeta sequences with sorted blood CD4 and CD8 repertoires. Here the immuneACCESS table is served through TCRdb, limited to in-frame sequences with V and J called. Missing clones are a known gap in these copies; in checked studies unresolved V genes cover under half, and the rest lacks a known reason. That table gives V, J and clone size, and the DNA gave D and trimming. For this sample there are about 180,000 clones; 51% appear just once. About a tenth of the sample is in the top ten clones.

Sequences were derived from CD8+ T cells sorted from blood, sampled at week 52, from a patient treated with tofacitinib. The clonotype comes from a human donor with alopecia areata. The chain uses TRBV30 and TRBJ1-2, with the D gene not confidently named. CDR3 region: CAWSVGPDYGYTF. At the DNA level, the sequence is TGTGCCTGGAGTGTAGGGCCTGACTATGGCTACACCTTC.